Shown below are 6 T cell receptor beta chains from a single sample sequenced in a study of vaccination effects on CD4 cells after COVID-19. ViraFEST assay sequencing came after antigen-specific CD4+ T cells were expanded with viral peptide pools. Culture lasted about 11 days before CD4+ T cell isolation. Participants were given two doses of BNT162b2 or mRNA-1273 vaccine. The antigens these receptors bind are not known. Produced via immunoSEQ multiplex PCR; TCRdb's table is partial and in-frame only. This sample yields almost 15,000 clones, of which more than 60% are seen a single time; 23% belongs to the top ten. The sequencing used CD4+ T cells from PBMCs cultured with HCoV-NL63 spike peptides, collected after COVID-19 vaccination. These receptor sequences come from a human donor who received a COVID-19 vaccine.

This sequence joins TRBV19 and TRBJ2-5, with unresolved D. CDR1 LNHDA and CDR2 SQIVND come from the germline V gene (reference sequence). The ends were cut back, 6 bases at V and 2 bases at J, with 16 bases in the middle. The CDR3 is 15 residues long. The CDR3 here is CASSPGPVQQETQYF. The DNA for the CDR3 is TGTGCCAGTAGCCCTGGGCCAGTACAACAAGAGACCCAGTACTTC.

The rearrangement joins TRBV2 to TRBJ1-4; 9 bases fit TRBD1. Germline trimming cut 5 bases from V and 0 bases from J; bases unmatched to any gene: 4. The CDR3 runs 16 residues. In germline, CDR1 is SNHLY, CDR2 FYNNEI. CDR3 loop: CASSPDRGATNEKLFF. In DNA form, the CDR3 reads TGTGCCAGCAGTCCGGACAGGGGTGCAACTAATGAAAAACTGTTTTTT. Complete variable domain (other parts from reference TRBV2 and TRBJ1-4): EPEVTQTPSHQVTQMGQEVILRCVPISNHLYFYWYRQILGQKVEFLVSFYNNEISEKSEIFDDQFSVERPDGSNFTLKIRSTKLEDSAMYFCASSPDRGATNEKLFFGSGTQLSVL.

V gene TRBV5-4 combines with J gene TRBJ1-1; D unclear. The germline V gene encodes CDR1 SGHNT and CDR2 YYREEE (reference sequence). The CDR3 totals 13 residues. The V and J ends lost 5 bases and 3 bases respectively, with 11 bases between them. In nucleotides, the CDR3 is TGTGCCAGCAGGCTCAGGACGGACACTGAAGCTTTCTTT. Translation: CASRLRTDTEAFF. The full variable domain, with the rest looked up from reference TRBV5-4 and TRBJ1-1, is ETGVTQSPTHLIKTRGQQVTLRCSSQSGHNTVSWYQQALGQGPQFIFQYYREEENGRGNFPPRFSGLQFPNYSSELNVNALELDDSALYLCASRLRTDTEAFFGQGTRLTVV.

CDR3 nucleotides: TGTGCCAGCAGTTCCCCTGGGAATGGCTACACCTTC. This sequence encodes CASSSPGNGYTF. This chain uses TRBV27 with TRBJ1-2; D unclear. V was trimmed by 4 bases and J by 6 bases, leaving 9 bases between them. The germline gives CDR1 MNHEY, CDR2 SMNVEV (reference sequence). This CDR3 contains 12 residues.

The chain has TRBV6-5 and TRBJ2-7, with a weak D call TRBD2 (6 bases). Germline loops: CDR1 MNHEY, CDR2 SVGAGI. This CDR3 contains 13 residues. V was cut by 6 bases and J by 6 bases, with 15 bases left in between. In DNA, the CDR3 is TGTGCCAGCAGGCTGACTAGAAGCTCCGAGCAGTACTTC. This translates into CASRLTRSSEQYF.

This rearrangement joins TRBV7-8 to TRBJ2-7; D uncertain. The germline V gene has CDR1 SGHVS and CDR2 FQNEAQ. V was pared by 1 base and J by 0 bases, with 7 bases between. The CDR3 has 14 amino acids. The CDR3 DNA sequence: TGTGCCAGCAGCTTAGTAACATCCTCCTACGAGCAGTACTTC. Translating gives CASSLVTSSYEQYF.